This T cell receptor (beta chain) was captured in a study of T cell changes during pregnancy in multiple sclerosis. CDR3 size: 12 residues. Trimming removed 5 bases at V and 6 bases at J, with 7 bases between. CDR1 SGHTA and CDR2 FQGTGA come from the germline V gene. The table came from immunoSEQ multiplex PCR; TCRdb's copy has only in-frame clones and leaves some out. This sample has tens of thousands of clones; roughly 90% occur once, and the top ten carry approximately 1.5%. This specimen was peripheral blood, taken in the first trimester of pregnancy. This chain connects TRBV7-3 to TRBJ2-2; D is uncertain. The source is a female donor with multiple sclerosis, enrolled in a pregnancy study. CDR3 sequence reads: CASSVVPGELFF. CDR3 DNA sequence: TGTGCCAGCAGCGTCGTCCCCGGGGAGCTGTTTTTT.